The entry below gives a single TCR beta chain sequence along with its context. Its cognate antigen is unknown. One base away lies a much larger clone, so this may be a sequencing read error. These data originate in a study of breast tumors, draining lymph nodes, adjacent tissues. Study-level findings and limits: Most tumor T cells seemingly derive from lymph node, then expand in tumor. Tumors had less TCR diversity than lymph nodes, more than nontumor tissue. Data only fit, rather than demonstrated, lymph node origin of most tumor T cells.

TCRdb itself ran the multiplex PCR reads through MiXCR, one entry per CDR3 protein. The data contain about 230,000 distinct CDR3 sequences, 32% of them singletons. Axillary draining lymph nodes of breast cancer patients supplied the node samples. Germline-derived CDR1 and CDR2 are LGHDT and YNNKEL (reference sequence). The CDR3 extends over 13 amino acids. The TCR sequence derives from a female donor with breast cancer. Some clones in this sample may be carry-over from other donors' samples. The specimen was axillary lymph node tissue. This chain joins TRBV3-1 and TRBJ2-3; D not certain. The CDR3 coding sequence is TGTCCCAGCAGCCAACCCAGCACAGATACGCAGTATTTT. Encoded protein: CPSSQPSTDTQYF.